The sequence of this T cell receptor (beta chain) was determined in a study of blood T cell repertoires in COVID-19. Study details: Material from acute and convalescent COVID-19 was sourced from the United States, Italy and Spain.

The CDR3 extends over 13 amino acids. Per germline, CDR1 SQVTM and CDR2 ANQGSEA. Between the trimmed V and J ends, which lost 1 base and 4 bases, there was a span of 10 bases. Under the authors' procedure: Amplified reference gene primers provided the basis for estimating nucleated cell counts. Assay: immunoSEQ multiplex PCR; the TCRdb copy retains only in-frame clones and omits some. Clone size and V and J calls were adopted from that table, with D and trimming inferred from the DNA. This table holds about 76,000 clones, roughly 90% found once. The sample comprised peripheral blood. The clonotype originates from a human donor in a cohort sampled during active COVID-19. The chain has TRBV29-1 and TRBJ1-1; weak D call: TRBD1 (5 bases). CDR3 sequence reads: CSVEVQGGTEAFF. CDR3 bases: TGCAGCGTTGAAGTCCAGGGAGGCACTGAAGCTTTCTTT. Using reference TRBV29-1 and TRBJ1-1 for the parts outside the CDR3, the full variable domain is SAVISQKPSRDICQRGTSLTIQCQVDSQVTMMFWYRQQPGQSLTLIATANQGSEATYESGFVIDKFPISRPNLTFSTLTVSNMSPEDSSIYLCSVEVQGGTEAFFGQGTRLTVV.